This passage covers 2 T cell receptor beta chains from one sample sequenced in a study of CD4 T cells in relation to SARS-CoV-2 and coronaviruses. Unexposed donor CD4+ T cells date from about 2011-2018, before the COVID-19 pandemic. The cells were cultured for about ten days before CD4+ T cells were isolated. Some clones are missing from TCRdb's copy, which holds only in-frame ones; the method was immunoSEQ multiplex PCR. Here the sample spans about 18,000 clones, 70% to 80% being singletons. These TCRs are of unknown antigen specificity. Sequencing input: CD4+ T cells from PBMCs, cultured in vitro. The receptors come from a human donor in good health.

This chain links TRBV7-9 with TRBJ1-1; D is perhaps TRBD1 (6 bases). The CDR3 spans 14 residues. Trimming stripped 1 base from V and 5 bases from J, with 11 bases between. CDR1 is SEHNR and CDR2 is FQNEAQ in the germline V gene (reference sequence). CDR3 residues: CASSLGQERTEAFF. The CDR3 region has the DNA TGTGCCAGCAGCTTAGGACAGGAGCGAACTGAAGCTTTCTTT.

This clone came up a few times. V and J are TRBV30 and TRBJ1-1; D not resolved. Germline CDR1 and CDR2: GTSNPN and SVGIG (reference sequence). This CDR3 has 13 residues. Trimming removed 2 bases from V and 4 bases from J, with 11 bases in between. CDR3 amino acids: CAWSPPRATEAFF. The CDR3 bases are TGTGCCTGGAGTCCTCCTCGAGCCACTGAAGCTTTCTTT.